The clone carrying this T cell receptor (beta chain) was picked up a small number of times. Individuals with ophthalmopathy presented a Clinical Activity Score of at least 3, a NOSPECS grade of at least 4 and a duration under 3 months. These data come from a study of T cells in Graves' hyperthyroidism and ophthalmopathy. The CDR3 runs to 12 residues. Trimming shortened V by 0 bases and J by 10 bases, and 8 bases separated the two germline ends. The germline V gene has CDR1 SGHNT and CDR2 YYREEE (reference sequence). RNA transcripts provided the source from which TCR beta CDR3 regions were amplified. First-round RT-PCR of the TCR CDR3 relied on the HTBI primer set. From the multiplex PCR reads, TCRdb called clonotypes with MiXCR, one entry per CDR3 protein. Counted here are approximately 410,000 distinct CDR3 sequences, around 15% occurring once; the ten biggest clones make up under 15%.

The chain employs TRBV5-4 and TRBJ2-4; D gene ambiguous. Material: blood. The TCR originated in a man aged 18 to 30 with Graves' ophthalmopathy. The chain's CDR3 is CASSLAMGIQYF. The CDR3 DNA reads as TGTGCCAGCAGCTTGGCCATGGGGATTCAGTACTTC.